This T cell receptor (beta chain) derives from a study of CD8 T cells in Susac syndrome. Random hexamers served to reverse transcribe roughly 0.45 to 1 ug RNA. TCRdb reprocessed the immunoSEQ multiplex PCR reads via MiXCR and lists one record per CDR3 protein. The sample holds about 190,000 distinct CDR3 sequences, roughly 95% seen once. V was cut by 6 bases and J by 7 bases, with 8 bases left in between. From germline, CDR1 is SGHDT and CDR2 YYEEEE. The CDR3 has 11 amino acids. This sequence joins TRBV5-6 and TRBJ2-1, with D unclear. Input material: CD4+ T cells from PBMCs. The clonotype was recovered from a human donor with Susac syndrome. DNA for the CDR3: TGTGCCAGCAACGTTGCTAATGAGCAGTTCTTC. It is translated as CASNVANEQFF.